The 27 T cell receptor beta chains presented below share a single source sample, sequenced in a study of T-cell reconstitution after alpha-beta-depleted transplantation in children. Unique molecular identifiers tagged the TCRbeta library. MiXCR was run by TCRdb on the PCR reads, yielding one entry per CDR3 protein. The sample yields roughly 500,000 distinct CDR3 sequences, around an eighth seen once. Sequenced here: PBMCs from the stem cell graft donor, sampled from the stem cell graft. These receptors all come from a human donor who donated a stem cell graft to a child with combined immunodeficiency.

The chain has TRBV7-9 and TRBJ2-5; no firm D call. Trimming took off 1 base at V and 5 bases at J, with 20 bases between the two ends. CDR1 and CDR2 from the germline V gene are SEHNR and FQNEAQ (reference sequence). The CDR3 runs 17 residues. The CDR3 sequence: CASSLVSSLLRWETQYF. For the CDR3, the DNA is TGTGCCAGCAGCTTAGTATCGTCCCTTCTAAGATGGGAGACCCAGTACTTC.

This clonotype was recorded many times. The chain recombines TRBV12-3 or TRBV12-4 with TRBJ2-1, with TRBD1 as a possible D gene (5 bases). This CDR3 is built from 12 residues. V shed 4 bases and J shed 7 bases, with 8 bases lying between them. Here the CDR3 DNA reads TGTGCCAGCAGTTACAAGGGGAATGAGCAGTTCTTC. This codes for CASSYKGNEQFF.

The genes are TRBV20-1 and TRBJ2-7; D perhaps matches TRBD1 (6 bases). Deletions cut 2 bases from V and 3 bases from J, with 23 bases between. The CDR3 is 17 amino acids. Germline loops: CDR1 DFQATT, CDR2 SNEGSKA (reference sequence). CDR3 coding DNA: TGCAGTGCTAGACCTAGGGGGAGAGGCAACCCGGACTACGAGCAGTACTTC. Translated: CSARPRGRGNPDYEQYF.

The chain recombines TRBV29-1 with TRBJ1-1; maybe TRBD1 (5 bases). The germline CDR1 and CDR2 sequences are SQVTM and ANQGSEA. Trimming took off 3 bases at V and 5 bases at J, with 16 bases between the two ends. The CDR3 length is 14 residues. This chain's CDR3 is CSVEPRASKTEAFF. In DNA, the CDR3 is TGCAGCGTTGAGCCCAGGGCTTCGAAGACTGAAGCTTTCTTT. The full variable domain, with the rest looked up from reference TRBV29-1 and TRBJ1-1, is SAVISQKPSRDICQRGTSLTIQCQVDSQVTMMFWYRQQPGQSLTLIATANQGSEATYESGFVIDKFPISRPNLTFSTLTVSNMSPEDSSIYLCSVEPRASKTEAFFGQGTRLTVV.

This clonotype was found many times. V and J are TRBV7-6 and TRBJ2-5; D is ambiguous. CDR3 size: 13 residues. Germline V lookup: CDR1 SGHVS, CDR2 FNYEAQ. Trimming shortened V by 2 bases and J by 3 bases, and 7 bases separated the two germline ends. This CDR3 reads CASSLFGEETQYF. DNA of the CDR3: TGTGCCAGCAGCTTATTTGGGGAAGAGACCCAGTACTTC.

This clonotype was recorded many times. The chain employs TRBV12-3 or TRBV12-4 and TRBJ2-1, with TRBD2 as a possible D gene (5 bases). V lost 6 bases and J lost 0, with 24 bases in between. The CDR3 runs 19 residues. Here the CDR3 reads CASRGDHMSEPSSYNEQFF. The CDR3 nucleotides are TGTGCCAGCAGGGGAGACCACATGTCTGAACCCAGCTCCTACAATGAGCAGTTCTTC.

This clonotype was counted only a few times. The chain couples TRBV7-9 to TRBJ1-2; 8 nucleotides match TRBD1. Germline-derived CDR1 and CDR2 are SEHNR and FQNEAQ (reference sequence). The CDR3 spans 15 residues. After removal of 0 bases from V and 1 base from J, the junction contained 1 base not matched to a gene. The CDR3 coding sequence is TGTGCCAGCAGCTTAGCACAGGGGGTTAACTATGGCTACACCTTC. Translation: CASSLAQGVNYGYTF.

The gene calls are TRBV4-2 and TRBJ2-7; 7 bases map to TRBD2. CDR3 size: 16 residues. J lost 4 bases, V lost 0 bases, and 9 bases had no gene match. Looked up from germline, CDR1 is LGHNA and CDR2 is YNFKEQ. The CDR3 region has the DNA TGTGCCAGCAGCCAAGAGTACGGGGGAGGGAGGTACGAGCAGTACTTC. Encoded protein: CASSQEYGGGRYEQYF.

The sample holds many counts of this clonotype. V and J are TRBV12-3 or TRBV12-4 and TRBJ2-3; 12 bases map to TRBD2. The CDR3 totals 16 residues. V dropped 7 bases and J dropped 5; count of bases not matched to a gene: 10. The CDR3 reads CASNRLAGAPGDTQYF. DNA for the CDR3: TGTGCCAGCAACAGACTAGCGGGGGCCCCGGGAGATACGCAGTATTTT.

The table lists this clonotype with many counts. This chain's CDR3 is CSGRTSYEQFF. The CDR3 DNA is TGCAGCGGACGGACTAGCTATGAGCAGTTCTTC. The V call is TRBV29-1, the J call TRBJ2-1; TRBD2 agrees at 8 bases. Trimming removed 7 bases from V and 8 bases from J; junction bases left unmatched: 4. The CDR3 extends over 11 amino acids. Germline V lookup: CDR1 SQVTM, CDR2 ANQGSEA.

This clonotype was counted a few times. DNA for the CDR3: TGTGCCAGCAGCCAAGATGGGCAGGGTAATGAAAAACTGTTTTTT. The encoded protein is CASSQDGQGNEKLFF. V is TRBV3-1 and J is TRBJ1-4, with a weak D call TRBD1 (5 bases). This CDR3 has 15 residues. CDR1 is LGHDT and CDR2 is YNNKEL in the germline V gene (reference sequence). V lost 0 bases to trimming and J lost 4 bases, with 9 bases between them.

The sample holds a few counts of this clonotype. The chain couples TRBV7-4 to TRBJ2-3, with 10 bases lining up with TRBD1. The V gene's germline CDR1 is SGHVT and CDR2 SQSDAQ. The CDR3 extends over 17 amino acids. Trimming cost V 2 bases and J 5 bases; bases outside gene matches: 10. The CDR3 DNA reads as TGTGCCAGCAGCTTATGGGGTTGGGACAGGGGTCAAGATACGCAGTATTTT. Encoded protein: CASSLWGWDRGQDTQYF.

The V and J genes are TRBV7-9 and TRBJ1-6, with D perhaps TRBD1 (6 bases). The V and J ends lost 5 bases and 7 bases respectively, with 12 bases between them. Germline V CDR1 and CDR2: SEHNR, FQNEAQ (reference sequence). The CDR3 consists of 14 residues. CDR3 in amino acids: CASSGRTANSPLHF. The CDR3 nucleotides are TGTGCCAGCAGCGGACGGACAGCGAATTCACCCCTCCACTTT.

Here the CDR3 DNA reads TGCGCCAGCAGCCAAACCGGGACTAGAGAGACCCAGTACTTC. Encoded protein: CASSQTGTRETQYF. This rearrangement joins TRBV4-1 to TRBJ2-5; 8 bases agree with TRBD2. CDR3 length: 14 residues. Trimming took 2 bases from V and 4 from J; bases not matched to a gene: 3. Germline V CDR1 and CDR2: MGHRA, YSYEKL.

J is TRBJ2-1 and V is TRBV7-2, with a possible D match to TRBD2 (5 bases). Per germline, CDR1 SGHTA and CDR2 FQGNSA. V shed 2 bases and J shed 10 bases, with 12 bases lying between them. This CDR3 has 13 residues. CDR3 residues: CASSLWERQEQFF. The CDR3 coding sequence is TGTGCCAGCAGCTTATGGGAGAGGCAGGAGCAGTTCTTC.

The V call is TRBV29-1, the J call TRBJ2-5, with 7 positions matching TRBD2. This CDR3 has 14 residues. With 5 bases clipped from V and 5 bases from J, the junction kept 11 bases outside the gene matches. Germline V gives CDR1 SQVTM, CDR2 ANQGSEA. The CDR3 reads CSVRGRAAWETQYF. CDR3 nucleotide sequence: TGCAGCGTTAGAGGGAGGGCCGCCTGGGAGACCCAGTACTTC.

The V and J genes are TRBV11-3 and TRBJ2-3; 14 bases align to TRBD2. This CDR3 has 16 amino acids. The V gene's germline CDR1 is SGHNT and CDR2 YENEEA. V dropped 5 bases and J dropped 6; count of bases not matched to a gene: 7. The CDR3 DNA reads as TGTGCCAGCAGCCCCGGGACTAGCGGGAGTATGGATACGCAGTATTTT. It is translated as CASSPGTSGSMDTQYF.

The gene calls are TRBV5-1 and TRBJ1-5, with D uncertain. Per germline, CDR1 SGHRS and CDR2 YFSETQ. This CDR3 has 16 residues. Trimming took off 0 bases at V and 0 bases at J, with 10 bases between the two ends. The CDR3 nucleotides read TGCGCCAGCAGCTTGGCGGGCAGTTATAGCAATCAGCCCCAGCATTTT. Protein product: CASSLAGSYSNQPQHF.

This clonotype has a handful of counts. The genes are TRBV7-6 and TRBJ2-3, with D perhaps TRBD2 (6 bases). This CDR3 contains 19 residues. CDR1 is SGHVS and CDR2 is FNYEAQ in the germline V gene. The V and J ends lost 2 bases and 3 bases respectively, with 24 bases between them. The CDR3 here is CASSLYPKRSGLITDTQYF. Here the CDR3 DNA reads TGTGCCAGCAGCTTATACCCCAAGCGCAGCGGGCTTATAACAGATACGCAGTATTTT.

V gene TRBV29-1 combines with J gene TRBJ2-1; 12 nucleotides agree with TRBD2. The length of the CDR3 is 15 residues. The germline V gene encodes CDR1 SQVTM and CDR2 ANQGSEA. After removal of 1 base from V and 2 bases from J, the junction contained 0 bases not matched to a gene. The CDR3 loop reads CSVEGLAGAYNEQFF. The CDR3 DNA sequence: TGCAGCGTTGAAGGACTAGCGGGAGCCTACAATGAGCAGTTCTTC.

V and J are TRBV7-6 and TRBJ2-3; TRBD2 is a possible D gene (6 bases). Germline V gene lookup returns CDR1 SGHVS and CDR2 FNYEAQ. Trimming shortened V by 10 bases and J by 5 bases, and 22 bases separated the two germline ends. This CDR3 has 15 residues. CDR3 sequence reads: CATLPSGLAEDTQYF. The DNA for the CDR3 is TGTGCCACCCTACCGTCGGGACTGGCGGAAGATACGCAGTATTTT.

This clonotype was seen ten or more times. This chain links TRBV29-1 with TRBJ2-7; tentative D call: TRBD1 (6 bases). The V gene lost 7 bases and the J gene lost 1 base, with 17 bases spanning the gap. Germline V gene data show CDR1 as SQVTM and CDR2 as ANQGSEA. The CDR3 length is 14 residues. The CDR3 is CSAKETGGSYEQYF. The CDR3 DNA reads TGCAGCGCTAAGGAGACAGGCGGATCCTACGAGCAGTACTTC.

The chain employs TRBV7-3 and TRBJ2-7; 7 nucleotides align to TRBD1. CDR1 and CDR2 (germline): SGHTA, FQGTGA. This CDR3 comprises 12 residues. J was trimmed by 6 bases and V by 4 bases; bases with no gene match: 3. As DNA, the CDR3 is TGTGCCAGCAGCTCCAGGGGGAGCGAGCAGTACTTC. It is translated as CASSSRGSEQYF.

This clonotype came up many times. The J gene is TRBJ2-1, the V gene TRBV20-1, with D perhaps TRBD2 (5 bases). Germline values: CDR1 DFQATT, CDR2 SNEGSKA (reference sequence). This CDR3 contains 14 residues. Trimming removed 6 bases from V and 6 bases from J, with 18 bases in between. CDR3 region: CSAKLAAAGNEQFF. As DNA, the CDR3 is TGCAGTGCAAAACTGGCCGCGGCGGGCAATGAGCAGTTCTTC.

This clonotype was counted only a few times. The chain couples TRBV6-5 to TRBJ2-3; 9 bases map to TRBD1. Germline CDR1 is MNHEY and CDR2 is SVGAGI. The ends lost 6 bases at V and 3 bases at J; junction bases unmatched: 4. The CDR3 loop spans 14 amino acids. The CDR3 bases are TGTGCCAGCAGGGGGACAGGGTGGACAGATACGCAGTATTTT. Translating gives CASRGTGWTDTQYF.

Ten or more counts support this clonotype. V gene TRBV27 combines with J gene TRBJ2-3, with 7 nucleotides matching TRBD2. V lost 8 bases and J lost 6; bases outside the gene matches: 17. The germline CDR1 and CDR2 sequences are MNHEY and SMNVEV (reference sequence). CDR3 length: 16 residues. The CDR3 DNA sequence: TGTGCCAGCCGGGGGGAAAGGTGGGAGTACCGGGATACGCAGTATTTT. Its translation is CASRGERWEYRDTQYF.

This clonotype has ten or more counts. The V gene is TRBV29-1, the J gene TRBJ2-1, with D possibly TRBD1 on 6 matching bases. V was shortened by 2 bases and J by 4 bases, with 12 bases between the two germline ends. Germline CDR1 is SQVTM and CDR2 is ANQGSEA. The CDR3 spans 14 residues. The CDR3 coding sequence is TGCAGCGTTGAAAGGAGGCAGGGGTACAATGAGCAGTTCTTC. This gives the protein CSVERRQGYNEQFF.